This TCR beta chain emerged from a study of T cell changes during pregnancy in multiple sclerosis. This clone was seen only once. Using immunoSEQ multiplex PCR, the repertoire was profiled, and TCRdb retains in-frame clones only, with some absent. Of about 110,000 clones in the sample, around 90% were seen once. The origin of this receptor is a female donor with multiple sclerosis, enrolled in a pregnancy study. The material was peripheral blood, obtained in the third trimester of pregnancy.

The CDR3 DNA follows: TGTGCCAGCAGTGAAAGGGGGCCTGGATCCTACGAGCAGTACTTC. Protein: CASSERGPGSYEQYF. The chain couples TRBV6-1 to TRBJ2-7; 7 nucleotides match TRBD1. The CDR3 length is 15 residues. V was pared by 2 bases and J by 1 base, with 5 bases of the junction left unmatched. Germline CDR1 MNHNS, CDR2 SASEGT.